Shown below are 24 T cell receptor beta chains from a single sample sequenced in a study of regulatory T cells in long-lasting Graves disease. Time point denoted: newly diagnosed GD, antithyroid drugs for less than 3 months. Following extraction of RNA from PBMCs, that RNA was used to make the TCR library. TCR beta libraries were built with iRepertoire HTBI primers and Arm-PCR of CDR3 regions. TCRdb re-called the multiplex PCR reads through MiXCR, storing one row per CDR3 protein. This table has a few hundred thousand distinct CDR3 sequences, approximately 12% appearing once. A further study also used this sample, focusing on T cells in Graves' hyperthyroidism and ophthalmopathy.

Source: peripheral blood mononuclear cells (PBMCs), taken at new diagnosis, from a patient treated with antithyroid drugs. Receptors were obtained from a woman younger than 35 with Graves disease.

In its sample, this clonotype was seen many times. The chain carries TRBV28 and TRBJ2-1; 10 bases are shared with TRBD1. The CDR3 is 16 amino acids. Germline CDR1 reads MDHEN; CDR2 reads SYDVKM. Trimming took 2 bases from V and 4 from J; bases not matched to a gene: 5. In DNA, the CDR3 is TGTGCCAGCAGTTTACCCGACAGGGGGCGATACAATGAGCAGTTCTTC. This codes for CASSLPDRGRYNEQFF.

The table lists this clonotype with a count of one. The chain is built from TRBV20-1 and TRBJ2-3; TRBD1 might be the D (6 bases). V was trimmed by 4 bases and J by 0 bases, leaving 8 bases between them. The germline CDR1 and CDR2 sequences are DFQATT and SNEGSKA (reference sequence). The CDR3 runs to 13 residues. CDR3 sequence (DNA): TGCAGTGCTACTACAGGGAGCACAGATACGCAGTATTTT. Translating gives CSATTGSTDTQYF.

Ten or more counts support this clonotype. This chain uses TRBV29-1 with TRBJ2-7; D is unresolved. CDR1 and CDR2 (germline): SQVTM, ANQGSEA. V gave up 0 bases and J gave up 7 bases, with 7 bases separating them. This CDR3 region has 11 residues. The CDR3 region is CSVEEYGEQYV. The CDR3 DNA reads TGCAGCGTTGAAGAGTATGGAGAGCAGTACGTC.

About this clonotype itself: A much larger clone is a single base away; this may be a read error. CDR3 amino acids: CASSQERGLEGGFQETQYF. The CDR3 nucleotides read TGTGCCAGCAGCCAAGAACGGGGACTAGAGGGGGGGTTTCAAGAGACCCAGTACTTC. The chain uses TRBV3-1 and TRBJ2-5; 8 bases are a match to TRBD2. Germline CDR1 is LGHDT and CDR2 is YNNKEL (reference sequence). Losses at the gene ends were 0 bases for V and 2 bases for J; bases not matched to a gene: 14. The CDR3 contains 19 residues.

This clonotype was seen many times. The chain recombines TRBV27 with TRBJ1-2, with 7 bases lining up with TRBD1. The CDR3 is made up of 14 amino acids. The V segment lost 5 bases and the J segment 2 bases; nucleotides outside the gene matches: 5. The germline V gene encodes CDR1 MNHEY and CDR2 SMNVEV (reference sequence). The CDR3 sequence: CASSRQGENYGYTF. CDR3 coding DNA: TGTGCCAGCAGTCGGCAGGGGGAAAACTATGGCTACACCTTC.

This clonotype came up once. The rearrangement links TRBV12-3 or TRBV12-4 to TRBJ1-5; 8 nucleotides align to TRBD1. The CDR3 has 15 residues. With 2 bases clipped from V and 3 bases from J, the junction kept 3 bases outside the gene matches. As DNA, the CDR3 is TGTGCCAGCAGTTTAACAGGGGGAAACAATCAGCCCCAGCATTTT. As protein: CASSLTGGNNQPQHF.

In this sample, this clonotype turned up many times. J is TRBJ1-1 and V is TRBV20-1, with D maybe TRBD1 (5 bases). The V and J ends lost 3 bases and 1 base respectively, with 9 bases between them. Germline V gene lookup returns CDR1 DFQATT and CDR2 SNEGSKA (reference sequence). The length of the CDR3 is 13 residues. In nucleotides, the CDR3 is TGCAGTGCTAGGGGACGGACGAACACTGAAGCTTTCTTT. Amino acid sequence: CSARGRTNTEAFF.

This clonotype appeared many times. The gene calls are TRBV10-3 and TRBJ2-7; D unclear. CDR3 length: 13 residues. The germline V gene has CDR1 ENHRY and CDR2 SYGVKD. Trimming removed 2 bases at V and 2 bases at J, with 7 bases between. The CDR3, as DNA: TGTGCCATCAGTGAGGCAGAAGCCTACGAGCAGTACTTC. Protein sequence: CAISEAEAYEQYF.

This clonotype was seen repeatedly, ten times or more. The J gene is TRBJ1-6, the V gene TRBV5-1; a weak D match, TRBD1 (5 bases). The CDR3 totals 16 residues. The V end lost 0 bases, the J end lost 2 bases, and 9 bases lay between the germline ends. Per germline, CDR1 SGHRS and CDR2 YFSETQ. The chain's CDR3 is CASSLGQGPYNSPLHF. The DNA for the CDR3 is TGCGCCAGCAGCTTGGGGCAGGGTCCCTATAATTCACCCCTCCACTTT.

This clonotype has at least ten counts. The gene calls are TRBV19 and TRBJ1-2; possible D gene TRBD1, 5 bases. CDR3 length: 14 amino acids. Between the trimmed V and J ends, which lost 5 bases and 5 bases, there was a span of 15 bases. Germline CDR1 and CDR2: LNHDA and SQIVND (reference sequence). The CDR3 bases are TGTGCCAGTAGTCACCGTGGGGGGGTGTATGGCTACACCTTC. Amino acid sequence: CASSHRGGVYGYTF.

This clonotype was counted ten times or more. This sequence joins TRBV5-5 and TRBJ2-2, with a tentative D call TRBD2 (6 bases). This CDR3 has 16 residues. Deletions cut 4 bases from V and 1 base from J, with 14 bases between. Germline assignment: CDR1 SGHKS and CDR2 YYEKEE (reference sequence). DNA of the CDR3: TGTGCCAGCAGCCCGGGACTTCTAAAGAACACCGGGGAGCTGTTTTTT. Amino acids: CASSPGLLKNTGELFF.

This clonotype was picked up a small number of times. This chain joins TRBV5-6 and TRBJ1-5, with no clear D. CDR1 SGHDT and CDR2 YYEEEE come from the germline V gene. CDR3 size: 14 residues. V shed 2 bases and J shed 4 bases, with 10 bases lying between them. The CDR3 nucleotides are TGTGCCAGCAGCTTCGAAGGGCGGAATCAGCCCCAGCATTTT. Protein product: CASSFEGRNQPQHF.

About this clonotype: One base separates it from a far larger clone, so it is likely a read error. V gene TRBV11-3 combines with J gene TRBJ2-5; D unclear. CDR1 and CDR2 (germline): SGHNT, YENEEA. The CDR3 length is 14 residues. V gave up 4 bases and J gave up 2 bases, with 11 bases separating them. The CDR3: CASSSRLVQETQYF. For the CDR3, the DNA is TGTGCCAGCAGCTCCCGCCTAGTTCAAGAGACCCAGTACTTC.

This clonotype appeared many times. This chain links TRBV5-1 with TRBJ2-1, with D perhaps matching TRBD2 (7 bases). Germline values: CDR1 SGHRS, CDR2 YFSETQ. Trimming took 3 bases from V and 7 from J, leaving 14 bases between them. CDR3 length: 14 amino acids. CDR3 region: CASSWAGEGNEQFF. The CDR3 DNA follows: TGCGCCAGCAGCTGGGCAGGGGAGGGGAATGAGCAGTTCTTC. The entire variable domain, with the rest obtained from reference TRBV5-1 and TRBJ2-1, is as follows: KAGVTQTPRYLIKTRGQQVTLSCSPISGHRSVSWYQQTPGQGLQFLFEYFSETQRNKGNFPGRFSGRQFSNSRSEMNVSTLELGDSALYLCASSWAGEGNEQFFGPGTRLTVL.

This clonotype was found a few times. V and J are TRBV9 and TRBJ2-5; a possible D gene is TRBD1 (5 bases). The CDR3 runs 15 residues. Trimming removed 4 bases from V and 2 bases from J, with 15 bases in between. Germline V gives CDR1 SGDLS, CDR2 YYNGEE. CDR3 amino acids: CASSLDDSAQETQYF. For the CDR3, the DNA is TGTGCCAGCAGCCTAGACGACAGTGCTCAAGAGACCCAGTACTTC.

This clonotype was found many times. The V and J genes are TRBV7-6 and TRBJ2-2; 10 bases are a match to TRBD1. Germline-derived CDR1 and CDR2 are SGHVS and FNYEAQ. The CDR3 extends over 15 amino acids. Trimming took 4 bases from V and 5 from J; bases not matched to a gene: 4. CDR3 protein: CASSSQGQGTGELFF. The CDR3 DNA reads TGTGCCAGCAGCTCCCAGGGACAGGGGACCGGGGAGCTGTTTTTT.

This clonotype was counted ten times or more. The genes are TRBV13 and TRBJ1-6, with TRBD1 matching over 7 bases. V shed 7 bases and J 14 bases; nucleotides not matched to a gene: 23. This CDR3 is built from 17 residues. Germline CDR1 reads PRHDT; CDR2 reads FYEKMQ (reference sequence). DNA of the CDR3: TGTGCCAGCACCCAGGGGGGTAGCAGCCTCCTCGATTTGGCCCTCCACTTT. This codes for CASTQGGSSLLDLALHF.

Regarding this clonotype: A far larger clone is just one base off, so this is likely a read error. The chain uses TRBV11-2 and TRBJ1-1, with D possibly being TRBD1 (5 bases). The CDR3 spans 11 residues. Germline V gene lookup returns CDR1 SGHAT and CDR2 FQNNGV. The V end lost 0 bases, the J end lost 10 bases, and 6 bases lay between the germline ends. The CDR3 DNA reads TGTGCCAGCAGCTTAGATGGGGGAGCTTTCTTT. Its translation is CASSLDGGAFF.

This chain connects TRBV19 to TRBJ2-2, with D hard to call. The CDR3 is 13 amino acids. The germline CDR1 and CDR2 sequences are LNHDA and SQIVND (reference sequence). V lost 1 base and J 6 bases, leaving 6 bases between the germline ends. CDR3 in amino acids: CASSIGTSGELFF. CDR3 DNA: TGTGCCAGTAGTATAGGAACATCCGGGGAGCTGTTTTTT.

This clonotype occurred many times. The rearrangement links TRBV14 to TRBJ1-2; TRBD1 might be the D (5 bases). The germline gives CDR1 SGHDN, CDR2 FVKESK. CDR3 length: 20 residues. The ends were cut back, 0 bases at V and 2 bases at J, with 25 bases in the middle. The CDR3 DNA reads TGTGCCAGCAGCCAAGATCTCGCTAGGGGCAGGGTGCGTCGGAACTATGGCTACACCTTC. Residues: CASSQDLARGRVRRNYGYTF.

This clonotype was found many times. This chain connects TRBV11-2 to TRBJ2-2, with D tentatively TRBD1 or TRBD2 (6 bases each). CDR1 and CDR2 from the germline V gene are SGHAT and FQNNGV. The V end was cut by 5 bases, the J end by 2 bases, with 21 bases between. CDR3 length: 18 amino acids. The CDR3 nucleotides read TGTGCCAGCAGCCCAATAGGGGGGTCCCTAGAAAACACCGGGGAGCTGTTTTTT. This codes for CASSPIGGSLENTGELFF.

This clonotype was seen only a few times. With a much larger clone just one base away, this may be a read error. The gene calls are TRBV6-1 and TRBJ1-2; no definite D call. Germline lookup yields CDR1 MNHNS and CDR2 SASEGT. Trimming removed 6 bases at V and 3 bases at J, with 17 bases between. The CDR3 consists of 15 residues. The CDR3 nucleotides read TGTGCCAGCAGCCCTTACAGACGTGGGGACTATGGCTACACCTTC. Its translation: CASSPYRRGDYGYTF.

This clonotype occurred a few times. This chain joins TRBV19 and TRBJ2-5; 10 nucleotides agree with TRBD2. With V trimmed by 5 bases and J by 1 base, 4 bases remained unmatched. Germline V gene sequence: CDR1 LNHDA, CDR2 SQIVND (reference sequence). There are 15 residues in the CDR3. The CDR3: CASSWASGGQETQYF. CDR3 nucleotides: TGTGCCAGTAGTTGGGCTAGCGGGGGCCAAGAGACCCAGTACTTC.

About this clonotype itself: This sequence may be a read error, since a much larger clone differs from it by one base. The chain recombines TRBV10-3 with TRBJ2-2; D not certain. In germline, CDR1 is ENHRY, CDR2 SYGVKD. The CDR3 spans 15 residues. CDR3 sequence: CAISESAGNTWELFF. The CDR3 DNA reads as TGTGCCATCAGTGAGTCGGCAGGCAACACCTGGGAGCTGTTTTTT.